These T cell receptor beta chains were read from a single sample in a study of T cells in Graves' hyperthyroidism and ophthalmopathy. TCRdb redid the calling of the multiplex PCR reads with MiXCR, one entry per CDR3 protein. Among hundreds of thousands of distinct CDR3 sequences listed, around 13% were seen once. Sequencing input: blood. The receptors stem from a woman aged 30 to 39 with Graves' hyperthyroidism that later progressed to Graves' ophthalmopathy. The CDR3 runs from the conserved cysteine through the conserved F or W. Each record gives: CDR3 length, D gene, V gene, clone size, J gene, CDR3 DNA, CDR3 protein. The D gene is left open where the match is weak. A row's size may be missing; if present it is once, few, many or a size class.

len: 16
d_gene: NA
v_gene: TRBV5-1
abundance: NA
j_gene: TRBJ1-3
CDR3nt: TGCGCCAGCAGCTTCCGGGGGGAGTACTCTGGAAACACCATATATTTT
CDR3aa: CASSFRGEYSGNTIYF

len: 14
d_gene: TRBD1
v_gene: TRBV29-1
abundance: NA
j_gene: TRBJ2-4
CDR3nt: TGCAGCGCTTCACAGGGGACGAGCGGAAACATTCAGTACTTC
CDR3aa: CSASQGTSGNIQYF

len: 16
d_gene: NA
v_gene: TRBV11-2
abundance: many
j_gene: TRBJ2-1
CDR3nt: TGTGCCAGCAGCTTAGACCTCGGGACTGGACACAATGAGCAGTTCTTC
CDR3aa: CASSLDLGTGHNEQFF

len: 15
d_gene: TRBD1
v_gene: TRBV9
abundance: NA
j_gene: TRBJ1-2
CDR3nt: TGTGCCAGCAGCGTCCGGACCGGGACAGGGTTGGGCTACACCTTC
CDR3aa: CASSVRTGTGLGYTF

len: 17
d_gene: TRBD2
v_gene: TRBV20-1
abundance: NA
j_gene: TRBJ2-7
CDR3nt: TGCAGTGCTAGTTTTACAGCGGGAGGCCCCTCCAACTACGAGCAGTACTTC
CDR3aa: CSASFTAGGPSNYEQYF

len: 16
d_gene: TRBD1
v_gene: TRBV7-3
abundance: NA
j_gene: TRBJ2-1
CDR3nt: TGTGCCAGCAGCTTAGGGTGGGACAGCAACTACAATGAGCAGTTCTTC
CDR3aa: CASSLGWDSNYNEQFF

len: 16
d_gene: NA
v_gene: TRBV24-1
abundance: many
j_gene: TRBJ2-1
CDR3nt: TGTGCCACCAGTGCCGAGACAACTGTCCTGTACAATGAGCAGTTCTTC
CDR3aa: CATSAETTVLYNEQFF

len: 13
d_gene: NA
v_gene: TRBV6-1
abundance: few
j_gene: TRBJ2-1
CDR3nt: TGTGCCAGCCCGAGGGGGGGGCGCGATGAGCAGTTCTTC
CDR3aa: CASPRGGRDEQFF

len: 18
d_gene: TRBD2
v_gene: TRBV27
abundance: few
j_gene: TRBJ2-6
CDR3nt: TGTGCCAGCACCCGGGGACTAGCGGGAGGGTTTGGGGCCAACGTCCTGACTTTC
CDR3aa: CASTRGLAGGFGANVLTF

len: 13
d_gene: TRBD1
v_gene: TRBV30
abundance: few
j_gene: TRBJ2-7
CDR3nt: TGTGCCTGCCAAAAGACAGGGTGGGACGAGCAGTACTTC
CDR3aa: CACQKTGWDEQYF

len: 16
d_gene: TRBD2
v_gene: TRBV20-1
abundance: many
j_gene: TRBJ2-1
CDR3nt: TGCAGTGCCAGAAGTAGCGGGGTCAGCTCCTACAATGAGCAGTTCTTC
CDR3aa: CSARSSGVSSYNEQFF

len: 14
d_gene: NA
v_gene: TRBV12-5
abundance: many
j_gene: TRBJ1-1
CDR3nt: TGTGCTAGTGGTTTACCAAACCGTGAAACTGAAGCTTTCTTT
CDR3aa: CASGLPNRETEAFF

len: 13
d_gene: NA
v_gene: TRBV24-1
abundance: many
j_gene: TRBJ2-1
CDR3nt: TGTGCCACCAGTGATTTGGGCAGAGGCAAGCAGTTCTTC
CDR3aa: CATSDLGRGKQFF

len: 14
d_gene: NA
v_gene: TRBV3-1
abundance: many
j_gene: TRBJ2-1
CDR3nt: TGTGCCAGCAGCCAAGCACGGGCCTGGAATGAGCAGTTCTTC
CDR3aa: CASSQARAWNEQFF

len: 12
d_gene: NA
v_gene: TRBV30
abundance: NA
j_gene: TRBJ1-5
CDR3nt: TGTGCCTGGGGGGGGAGAGAGCAGCCCCAGCATTTT
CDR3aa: CAWGGREQPQHF

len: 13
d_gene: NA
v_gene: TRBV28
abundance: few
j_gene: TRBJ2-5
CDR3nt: TGTGCCAGCAGTCTACCGTACCAAGAGACCCAGTACTTC
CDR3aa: CASSLPYQETQYF

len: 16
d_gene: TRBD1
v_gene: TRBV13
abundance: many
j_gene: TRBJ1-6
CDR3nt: TGTGCCAGCAGCTTAAAATGGGCAGGGGGGAATTCACCCCTCCACTTT
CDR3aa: CASSLKWAGGNSPLHF

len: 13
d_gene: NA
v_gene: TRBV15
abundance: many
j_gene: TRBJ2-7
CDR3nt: TGTGCCACCAGCAGAGATTCCGGGTACGAGCAGTACTTC
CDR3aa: CATSRDSGYEQYF

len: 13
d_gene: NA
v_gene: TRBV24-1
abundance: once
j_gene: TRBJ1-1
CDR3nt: TGTGCCACCAGTGATGGGGCTGAAACTGAAGCTTTCTTT
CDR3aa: CATSDGAETEAFF

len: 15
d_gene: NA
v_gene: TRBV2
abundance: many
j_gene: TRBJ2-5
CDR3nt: TGTGCCAGCAGTGATTCCGGACCGGTCCAAGAGACCCAGTACTTC
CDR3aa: CASSDSGPVQETQYF

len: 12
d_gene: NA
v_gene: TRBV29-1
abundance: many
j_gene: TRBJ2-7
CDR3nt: TGCAGCACCAGGGGGGGTAGCTACGAGCAGTACTTC
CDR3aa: CSTRGGSYEQYF

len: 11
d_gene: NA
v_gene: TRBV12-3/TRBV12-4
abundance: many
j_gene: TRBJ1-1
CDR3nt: TGTGCCAGCAGTTTGGTATCTGAAGCTTTCTTT
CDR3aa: CASSLVSEAFF

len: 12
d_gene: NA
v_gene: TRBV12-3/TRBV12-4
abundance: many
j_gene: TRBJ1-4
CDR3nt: TGTGCCAGCAGTCAGGGGCAGGAAAAACTGTTTTTT
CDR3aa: CASSQGQEKLFF

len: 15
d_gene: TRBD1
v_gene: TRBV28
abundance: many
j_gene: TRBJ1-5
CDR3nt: TGTGCCAGCAGTCCTGAGACAGGGATCTCACAGCCCCAGCATTTT
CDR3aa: CASSPETGISQPQHF

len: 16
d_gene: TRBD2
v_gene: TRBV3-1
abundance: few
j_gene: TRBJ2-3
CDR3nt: TGTGCCAGCAGCCAAAGGGGGACTAGCGGATCAGATACGCAGTATTTT
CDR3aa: CASSQRGTSGSDTQYF

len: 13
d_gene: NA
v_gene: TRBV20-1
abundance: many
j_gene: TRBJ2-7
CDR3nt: TGCAGTGCTAGTTTCGGGGATTTGCAGGAGCAGTACTTC
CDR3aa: CSASFGDLQEQYF

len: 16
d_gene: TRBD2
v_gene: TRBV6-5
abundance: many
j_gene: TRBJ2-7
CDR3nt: TGTGCCAGCAGTTACTCTACTAGCGACAGCTCCTACGAGCAGTACTTC
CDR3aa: CASSYSTSDSSYEQYF

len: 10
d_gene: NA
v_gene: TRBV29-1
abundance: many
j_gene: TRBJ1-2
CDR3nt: TGCAGCGCCTATCAAGGAGGCTACACCTTC
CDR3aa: CSAYQGGYTF

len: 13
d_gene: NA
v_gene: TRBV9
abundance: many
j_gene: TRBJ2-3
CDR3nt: TGTGCCAGCAGCGTTGGGTACACAGATACGCAGTATTTT
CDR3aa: CASSVGYTDTQYF

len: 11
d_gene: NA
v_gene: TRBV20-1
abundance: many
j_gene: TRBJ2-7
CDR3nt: TGCAGTGCCCAAACCTCAGACGAGCAGTACTTC
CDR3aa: CSAQTSDEQYF

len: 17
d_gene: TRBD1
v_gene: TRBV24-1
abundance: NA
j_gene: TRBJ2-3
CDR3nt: TGTGCCACCAGTGACCCCGGGACAGGGGGCGGCACAGATACGCAGTATTTT
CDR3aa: CATSDPGTGGGTDTQYF

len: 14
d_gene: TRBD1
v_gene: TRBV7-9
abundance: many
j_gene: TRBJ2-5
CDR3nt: TGTGCCAGCAGCTTAACCAGGGGGCTTGAGACCCAGTACTTC
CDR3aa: CASSLTRGLETQYF

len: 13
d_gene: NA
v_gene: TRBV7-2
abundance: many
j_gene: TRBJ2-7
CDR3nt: TGTGCCAGCAGCTCTTACAGAGTCTACGAGCAGTACTTC
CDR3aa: CASSSYRVYEQYF

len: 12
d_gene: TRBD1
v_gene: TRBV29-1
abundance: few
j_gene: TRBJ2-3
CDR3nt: TGCAGCGGAGACAGGGGGCTAGATACGCAGTATTTT
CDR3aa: CSGDRGLDTQYF

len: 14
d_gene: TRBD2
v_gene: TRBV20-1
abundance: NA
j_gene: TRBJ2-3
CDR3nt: TGCAGTGCCGAGGGCGGGAGGGCGACAGATACGCAGTATTTT
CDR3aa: CSAEGGRATDTQYF

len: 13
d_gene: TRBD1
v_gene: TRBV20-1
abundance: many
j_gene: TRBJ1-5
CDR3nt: TGCAGTGCGGGACAGGGTCAAAATCAGCCCCAGCATTTT
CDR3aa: CSAGQGQNQPQHF